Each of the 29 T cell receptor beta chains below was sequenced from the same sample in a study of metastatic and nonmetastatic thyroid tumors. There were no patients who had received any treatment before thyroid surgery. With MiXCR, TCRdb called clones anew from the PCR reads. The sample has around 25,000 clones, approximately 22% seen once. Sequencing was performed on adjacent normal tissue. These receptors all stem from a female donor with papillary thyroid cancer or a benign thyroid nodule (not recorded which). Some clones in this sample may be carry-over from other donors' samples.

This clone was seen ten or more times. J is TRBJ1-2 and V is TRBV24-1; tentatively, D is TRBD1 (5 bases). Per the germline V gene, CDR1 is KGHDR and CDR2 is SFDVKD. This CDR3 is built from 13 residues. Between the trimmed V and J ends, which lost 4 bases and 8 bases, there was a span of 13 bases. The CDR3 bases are TGTGCCACCAGTGACCCGACAGTTCGCGGCTACACCTTC. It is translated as CATSDPTVRGYTF.

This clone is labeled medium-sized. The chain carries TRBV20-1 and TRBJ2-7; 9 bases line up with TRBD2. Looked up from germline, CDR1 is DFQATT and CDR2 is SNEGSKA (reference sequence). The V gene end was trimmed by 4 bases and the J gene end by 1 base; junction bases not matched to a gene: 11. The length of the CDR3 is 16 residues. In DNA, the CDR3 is TGCAGTGCTATCCCAATTACTAGCGGGTCTTCCTACGAGCAGTACTTC. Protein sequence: CSAIPITSGSSYEQYF.

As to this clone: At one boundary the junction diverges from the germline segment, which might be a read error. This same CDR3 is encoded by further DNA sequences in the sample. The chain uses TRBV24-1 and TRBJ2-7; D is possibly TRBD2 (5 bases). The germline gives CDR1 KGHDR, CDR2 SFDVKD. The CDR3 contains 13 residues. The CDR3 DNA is TGTGCAACCAGTGATAAGGAGGCATACGAGCAGTACTTC. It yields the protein CATSDKEAYEQYF.

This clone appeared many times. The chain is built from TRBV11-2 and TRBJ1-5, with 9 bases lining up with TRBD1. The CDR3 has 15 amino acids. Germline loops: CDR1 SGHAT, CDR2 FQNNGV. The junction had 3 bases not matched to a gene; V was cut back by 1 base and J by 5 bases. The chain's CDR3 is CASSLVDRGDQPQHF. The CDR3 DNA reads TGTGCCAGCAGCTTAGTTGACAGGGGGGATCAGCCCCAGCATTTT.

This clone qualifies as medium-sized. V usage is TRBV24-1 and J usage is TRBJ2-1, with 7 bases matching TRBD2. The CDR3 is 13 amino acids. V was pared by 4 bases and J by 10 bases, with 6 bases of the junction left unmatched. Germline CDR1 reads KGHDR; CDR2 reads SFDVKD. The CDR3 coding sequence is TGTGCCACCAGTGACCCGGGACTACGCGAGCAGTTCTTC. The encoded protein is CATSDPGLREQFF.

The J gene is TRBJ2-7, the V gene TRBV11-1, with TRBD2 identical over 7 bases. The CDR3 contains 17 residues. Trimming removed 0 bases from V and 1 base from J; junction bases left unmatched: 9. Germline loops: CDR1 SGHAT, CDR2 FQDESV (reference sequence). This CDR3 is CASSLAASSGRSYEQYF. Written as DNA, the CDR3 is TGTGCCAGCAGCTTAGCGGCGTCTAGCGGTAGGTCCTACGAGCAGTACTTC.

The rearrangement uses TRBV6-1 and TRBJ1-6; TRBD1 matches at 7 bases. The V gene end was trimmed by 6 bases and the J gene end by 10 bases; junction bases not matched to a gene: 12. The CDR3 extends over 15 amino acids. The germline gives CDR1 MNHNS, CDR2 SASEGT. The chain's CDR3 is CASSQLQGGGSPLHF. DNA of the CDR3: TGTGCCAGCAGCCAACTGCAGGGAGGGGGCTCACCCCTCCACTTT.

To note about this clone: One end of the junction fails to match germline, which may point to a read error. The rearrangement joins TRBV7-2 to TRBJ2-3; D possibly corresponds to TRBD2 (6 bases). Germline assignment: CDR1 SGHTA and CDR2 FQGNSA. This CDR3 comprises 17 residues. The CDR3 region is CANSLGQELEGSYTQYF. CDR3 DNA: TGTGCCAACAGCTTAGGCCAAGAGCTGGAGGGGTCGTATACGCAGTATTTT.

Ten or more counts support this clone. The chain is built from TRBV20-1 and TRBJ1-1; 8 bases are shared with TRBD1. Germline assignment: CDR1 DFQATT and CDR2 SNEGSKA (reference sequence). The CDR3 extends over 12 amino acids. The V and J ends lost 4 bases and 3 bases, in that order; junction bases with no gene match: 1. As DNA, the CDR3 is TGCAGTGCTAAGACAGGGGACACTGAAGCTTTCTTT. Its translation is CSAKTGDTEAFF.

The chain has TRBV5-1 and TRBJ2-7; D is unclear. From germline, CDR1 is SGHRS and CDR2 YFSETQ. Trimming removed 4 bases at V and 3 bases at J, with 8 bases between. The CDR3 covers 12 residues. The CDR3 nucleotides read TGCGCCAGCAGCCCAGACAACTACGAGCAGTACTTC. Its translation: CASSPDNYEQYF.

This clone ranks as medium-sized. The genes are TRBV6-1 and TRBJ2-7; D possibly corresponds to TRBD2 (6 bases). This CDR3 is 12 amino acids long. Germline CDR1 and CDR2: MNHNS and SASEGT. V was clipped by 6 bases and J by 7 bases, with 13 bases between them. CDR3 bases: TGTGCCAGCAGGGGGTTTGGGAGGGAGCAGTACTTC. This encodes CASRGFGREQYF.

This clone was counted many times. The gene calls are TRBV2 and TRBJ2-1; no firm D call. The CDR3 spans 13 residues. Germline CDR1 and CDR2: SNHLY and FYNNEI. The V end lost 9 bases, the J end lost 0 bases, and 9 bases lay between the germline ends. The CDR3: CASTKDSYNEQFF. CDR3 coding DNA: TGTGCCAGTACCAAGGACTCCTACAATGAGCAGTTCTTC.

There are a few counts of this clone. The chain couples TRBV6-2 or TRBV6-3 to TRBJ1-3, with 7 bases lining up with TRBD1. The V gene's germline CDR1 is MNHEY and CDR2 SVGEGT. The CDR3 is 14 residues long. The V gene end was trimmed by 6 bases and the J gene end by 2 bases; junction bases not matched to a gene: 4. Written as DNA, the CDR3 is TGTGCCAGCAGCCTCGACAGGGCTGGAAACACCATATATTTT. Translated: CASSLDRAGNTIYF.

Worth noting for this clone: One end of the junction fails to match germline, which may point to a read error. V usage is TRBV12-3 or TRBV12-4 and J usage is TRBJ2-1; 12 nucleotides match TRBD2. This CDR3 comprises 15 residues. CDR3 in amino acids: CASRLAGGVYNEQLF. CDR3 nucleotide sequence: TGTGCCAGCAGGCTAGCGGGAGGGGTCTACAATGAGCAGCTCTTC.

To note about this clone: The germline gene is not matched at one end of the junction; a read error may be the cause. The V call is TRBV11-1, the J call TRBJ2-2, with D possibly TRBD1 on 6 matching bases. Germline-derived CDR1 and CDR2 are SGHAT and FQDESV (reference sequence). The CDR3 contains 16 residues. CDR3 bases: TGTGCCAGCAGCTCTAGGCCTCAGGGGTACACCGGGGAGCTGTATTTT. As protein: CASSSRPQGYTGELYF.

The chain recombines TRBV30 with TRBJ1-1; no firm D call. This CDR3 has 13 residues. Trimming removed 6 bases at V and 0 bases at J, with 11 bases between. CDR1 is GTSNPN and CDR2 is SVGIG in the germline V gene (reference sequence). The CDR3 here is CACNTGVNTEAFF. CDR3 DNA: TGTGCCTGCAACACGGGCGTGAACACTGAAGCTTTCTTT.

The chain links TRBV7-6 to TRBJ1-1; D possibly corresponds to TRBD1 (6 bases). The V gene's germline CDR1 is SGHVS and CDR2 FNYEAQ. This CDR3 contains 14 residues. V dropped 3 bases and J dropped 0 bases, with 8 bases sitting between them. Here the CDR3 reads CASSFGQLNTEAFF. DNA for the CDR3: TGTGCCAGCAGCTTTGGACAGTTGAACACTGAAGCTTTCTTT. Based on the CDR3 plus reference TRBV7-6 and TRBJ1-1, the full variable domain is GAGVSQSPRYKVTKRGQDVALRCDPISGHVSLYWYRQALGQGPEFLTYFNYEAQQDKSGLPNDRFSAERPEGSISTLTIQRTEQRDSAMYRCASSFGQLNTEAFFGQGTRLTVV.

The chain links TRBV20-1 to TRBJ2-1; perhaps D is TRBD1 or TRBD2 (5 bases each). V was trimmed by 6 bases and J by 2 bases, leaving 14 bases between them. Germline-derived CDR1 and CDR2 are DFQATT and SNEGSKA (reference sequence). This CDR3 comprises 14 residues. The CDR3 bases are TGCAGTGCACGGGACCTGATAACCTACAATGAGCAGTTCTTC. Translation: CSARDLITYNEQFF.

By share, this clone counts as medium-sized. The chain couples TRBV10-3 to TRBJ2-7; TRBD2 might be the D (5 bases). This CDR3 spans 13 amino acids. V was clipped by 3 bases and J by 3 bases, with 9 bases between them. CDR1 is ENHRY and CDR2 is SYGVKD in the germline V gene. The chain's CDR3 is CAISDYGNYEQYF. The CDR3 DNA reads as TGTGCCATCAGTGACTACGGGAACTACGAGCAGTACTTC.

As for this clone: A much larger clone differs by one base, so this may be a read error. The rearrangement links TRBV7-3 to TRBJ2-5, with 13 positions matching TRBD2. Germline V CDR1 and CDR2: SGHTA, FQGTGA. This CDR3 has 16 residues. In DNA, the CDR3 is TGTGCCAGCAGCCCCAGGGCAACTAGCGGGAGGGAGAACCAGTACTTC. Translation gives CASSPRATSGRENQYF.

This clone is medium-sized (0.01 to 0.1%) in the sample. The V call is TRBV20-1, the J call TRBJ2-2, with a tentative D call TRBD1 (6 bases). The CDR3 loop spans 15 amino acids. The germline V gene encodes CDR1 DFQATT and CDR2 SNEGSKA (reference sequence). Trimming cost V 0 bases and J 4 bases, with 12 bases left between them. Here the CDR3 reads CSARDLYRATGELFF. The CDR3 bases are TGCAGTGCTAGAGATTTGTACAGGGCCACCGGGGAGCTGTTTTTT.

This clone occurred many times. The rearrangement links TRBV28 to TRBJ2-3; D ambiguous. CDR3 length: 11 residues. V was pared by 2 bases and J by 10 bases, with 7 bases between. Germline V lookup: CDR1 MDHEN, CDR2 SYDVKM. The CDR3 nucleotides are TGTGCCAGCAGTTTAAAGCAGGCGCAGTATTTT. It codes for CASSLKQAQYF.

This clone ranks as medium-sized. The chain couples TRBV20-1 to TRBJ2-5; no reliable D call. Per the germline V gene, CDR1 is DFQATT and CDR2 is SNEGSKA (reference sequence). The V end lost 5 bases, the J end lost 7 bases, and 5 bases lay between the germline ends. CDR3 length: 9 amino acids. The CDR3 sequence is CSAGRTQYF. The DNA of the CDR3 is TGCAGTGCTGGCCGGACCCAGTACTTC.

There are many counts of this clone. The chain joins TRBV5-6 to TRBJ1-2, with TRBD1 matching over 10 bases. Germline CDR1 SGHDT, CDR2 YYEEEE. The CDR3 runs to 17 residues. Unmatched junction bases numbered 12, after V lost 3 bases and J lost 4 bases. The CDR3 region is CASSSGLGQGETYGYTF. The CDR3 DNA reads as TGTGCCAGCAGCTCCGGCCTAGGACAGGGGGAAACCTATGGCTACACCTTC.

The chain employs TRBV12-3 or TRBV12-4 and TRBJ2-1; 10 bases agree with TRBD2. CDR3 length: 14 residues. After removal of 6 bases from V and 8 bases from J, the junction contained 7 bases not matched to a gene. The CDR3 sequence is CASRIAGGRHEQFF. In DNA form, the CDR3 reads TGTGCCAGCAGGATAGCGGGGGGTCGCCATGAGCAGTTCTTC.

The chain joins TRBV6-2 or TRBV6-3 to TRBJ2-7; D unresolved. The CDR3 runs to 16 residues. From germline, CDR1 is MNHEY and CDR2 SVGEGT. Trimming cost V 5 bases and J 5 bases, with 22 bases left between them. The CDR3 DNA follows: TGTGCCAGCAGTCACCCTTTTAGCTGGAGCAACAACGAGCAGTACTTC. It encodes CASSHPFSWSNNEQYF.

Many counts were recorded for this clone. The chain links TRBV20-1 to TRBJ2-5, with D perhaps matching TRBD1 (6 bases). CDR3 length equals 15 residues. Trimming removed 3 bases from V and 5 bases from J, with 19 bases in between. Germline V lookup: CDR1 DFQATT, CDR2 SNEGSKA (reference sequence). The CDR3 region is CSARGETGAAETQYF. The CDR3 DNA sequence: TGCAGTGCTAGGGGGGAGACAGGCGCCGCGGAGACCCAGTACTTC.

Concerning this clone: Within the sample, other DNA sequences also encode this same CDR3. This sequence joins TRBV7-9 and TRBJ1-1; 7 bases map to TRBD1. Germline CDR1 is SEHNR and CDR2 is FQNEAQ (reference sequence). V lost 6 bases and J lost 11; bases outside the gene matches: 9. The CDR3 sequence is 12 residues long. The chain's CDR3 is CASSRQGPAAFF. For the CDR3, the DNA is TGTGCCAGCAGTCGACAGGGTCCGGCTGCTTTCTTT.

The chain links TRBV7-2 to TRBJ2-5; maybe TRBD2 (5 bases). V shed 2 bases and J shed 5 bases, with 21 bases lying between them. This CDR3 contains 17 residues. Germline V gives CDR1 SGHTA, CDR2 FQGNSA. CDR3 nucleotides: TGTGCCAGCAGCTTACAGGCGCGTGAGGGCGGGCGGGAGACCCAGTACTTC. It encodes CASSLQAREGGRETQYF. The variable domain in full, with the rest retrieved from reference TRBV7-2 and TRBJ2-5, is GAGVSQSPSNKVTEKGKDVELRCDPISGHTALYWYRQSLGQGLEFLIYFQGNSAPDKSGLPSDRFSAERTGGSVSTLTIQRTQQEDSAVYLCASSLQAREGGRETQYFGPGTRLLVL.